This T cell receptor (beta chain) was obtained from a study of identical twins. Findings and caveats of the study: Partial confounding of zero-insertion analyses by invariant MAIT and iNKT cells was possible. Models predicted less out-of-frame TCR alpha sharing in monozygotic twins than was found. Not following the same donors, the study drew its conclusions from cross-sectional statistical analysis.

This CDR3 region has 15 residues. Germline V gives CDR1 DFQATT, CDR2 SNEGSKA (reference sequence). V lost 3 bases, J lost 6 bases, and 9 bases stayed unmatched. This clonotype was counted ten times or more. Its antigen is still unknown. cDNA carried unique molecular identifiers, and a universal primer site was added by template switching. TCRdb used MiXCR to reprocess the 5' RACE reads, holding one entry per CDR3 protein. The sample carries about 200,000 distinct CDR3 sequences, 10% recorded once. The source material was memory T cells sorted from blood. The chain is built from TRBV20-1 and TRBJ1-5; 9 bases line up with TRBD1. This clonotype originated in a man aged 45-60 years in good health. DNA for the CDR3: TGCAGTGCTAGTGAGACAGGGGGAAAGGGTCAGCCCCAGCATTTT. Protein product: CSASETGGKGQPQHF.